What follows are 8 T cell receptor beta chains derived from one specimen sequenced in a study of molecular identifiers for immune sequencing clone quantification. TCRdb fed the PCR reads into MiXCR, producing one record per CDR3 protein. The table records under 800,000 distinct CDR3 sequences, roughly 25% of them present only once. The material sequenced was naive CD8+ T cells from blood, with Jurkat cell RNA spiked in. Regarding subset: FACS-sorted CD8+CD4-CCR7+CD45RA+ naive T cells. The origin of the receptors is a human donor in good health. Some libraries in this study had Jurkat cell RNA spiked in.

CDR3 coding DNA: TGCGCCAGCAGCCAAGATAGGTTCGGCAATTCACCCCTCCACTTT. It encodes CASSQDRFGNSPLHF. The chain links TRBV4-3 to TRBJ1-6; no reliable D call. This CDR3 region has 15 residues. The V gene's germline CDR1 is LGHNA and CDR2 YSLEER. Trimming left V 0 bases short and J 7 bases short, with 10 bases between.

This clonotype was recorded once. The chain links TRBV2 to TRBJ1-2; D unresolved. There are 13 residues in the CDR3. The germline V gene encodes CDR1 SNHLY and CDR2 FYNNEI. Trimming cost V 2 bases and J 7 bases, with 11 bases left between them. The CDR3 DNA is TGTGCCAGCAGTGAAACGACTACCTCTGGCTACACCTTC. This codes for CASSETTTSGYTF.

On this clonotype: Given the absence of the conserved phenylalanine or tryptophan at the CDR3 end, a read error is likely. This chain joins TRBV14 and TRBJ2-3, with D uncertain. Trimming removed 3 bases from V and 0 bases from J, with 13 bases in between. The germline gives CDR1 SGHDN, CDR2 FVKESK. The length of the CDR3 is 16 residues. The CDR3 DNA follows: TGTGCCAGCAGCCATGTTGGGCAAAAGAGCACAGATACGCAGTATTCT. This translates into CASSHVGQKSTDTQYS.

The chain is built from TRBV7-9 and TRBJ2-5; the D gene is possibly TRBD1 (5 bases). The CDR3 extends over 16 amino acids. Trimming removed 0 bases from V and 3 bases from J, with 14 bases in between. The germline V gene has CDR1 SEHNR and CDR2 FQNEAQ (reference sequence). The DNA of the CDR3 is TGTGCCAGCAGCTTAGCCCCTCGGGCCAGGGAAGAGACCCAGTACTTC. Protein sequence: CASSLAPRAREETQYF.

The gene calls are TRBV20-1 and TRBJ2-1; the D is unclear. This CDR3 spans 12 amino acids. The V end lost 3 bases, the J end lost 9 bases, and 12 bases lay between the germline ends. CDR1 and CDR2 from the germline V gene are DFQATT and SNEGSKA (reference sequence). The CDR3 loop reads CSARWPLGEQFF. The CDR3 DNA is TGCAGTGCTAGGTGGCCACTCGGTGAGCAGTTCTTC.

The V gene is TRBV3-1, the J gene TRBJ1-5; 7 positions match TRBD1. J lost 7 bases, V lost 3 bases, and 6 bases had no gene match. Germline V lookup: CDR1 LGHDT, CDR2 YNNKEL (reference sequence). The CDR3 contains 14 residues. DNA for the CDR3: TGTGCCAGCAGCCACGGGACAGAAGGGCAGCCCCAGCATTTT. Translation: CASSHGTEGQPQHF.

This clonotype was seen only a few times. This chain connects TRBV6-1 to TRBJ2-3; D is unclear. CDR3 length: 13 residues. Germline loops: CDR1 MNHNS, CDR2 SASEGT. Trimming stripped 1 base from V and 4 bases from J, with 6 bases between. CDR3 sequence (DNA): TGTGCCAGCAGTGAAGGGTTCGCAGATACGCAGTATTTT. Protein product: CASSEGFADTQYF.

In this sample, this clonotype turned up a few times. A much larger clone is a single base away; this may be a read error. Here the CDR3 reads CASGLAQGASYEQYF. The CDR3 DNA follows: TGTGCCAGCGGCTTAGCGCAGGGCGCCAGCTACGAGCAGTACTTC. The J gene is TRBJ2-7, the V gene TRBV7-9; TRBD1 or TRBD2 may be the D gene (5 bases each). The germline CDR1 and CDR2 sequences are SEHNR and FQNEAQ (reference sequence). This CDR3 comprises 15 residues. Full variable domain (outside the CDR3, taken from reference TRBV7-9 and TRBJ2-7): DTGVSQNPRHKITKRGQNVTFRCDPISEHNRLYWYRQTLGQGPEFLTYFQNEAQLEKSRLLSDRFSAERPKGSFSTLEIQRTEQGDSAMYLCASGLAQGASYEQYFGPGTRLTVT.